This T cell receptor beta chain derives from a study of blood T cell repertoires in COVID-19. Study information: Collection of acute and convalescent COVID-19 samples took place in the United States, Italy and Spain. From T cells, B-cell-depleted T cells, or PBMCs came the material, which was cDNA or gDNA.

Germline V gene data show CDR1 as MNHEY and CDR2 as SMNVEV (reference sequence). This CDR3 spans 16 amino acids. Germline trimming cut 6 bases from V and 4 bases from J; bases unmatched to any gene: 13. Authors' methods: The authors estimated nucleated cell counts from reference gene primer amplification. Repertoires were generated with immunoSEQ multiplex PCR, while TCRdb's copy carries only in-frame clones and drops some. V and J calls and clone size come straight from that table; D and trimming were deduced from the DNA. In the table there are about 28,000 clones, 81% of which are singletons. Sequencing used peripheral blood. The TCR originated in an older woman with acute or convalescent COVID-19. The chain carries TRBV27 and TRBJ2-5; 8 nucleotides line up with TRBD2. In DNA form, the CDR3 reads TGTGCCAGCAGACTCCTCTCCGGGGGGGGACCAGAGACCCAGTACTTC. This codes for CASRLLSGGGPETQYF.